This T cell receptor (beta chain) was identified in a study of T cell responses to AZD1222 COVID-19 vaccine. To note about this clone: The target antigen is unknown.

Here immunoSEQ multiplex PCR was the method, and the copy in TCRdb shows in-frame clones only, minus some. This table holds over 75,000 clones, 80% to 90% found once. Whole-study results and caveats: The donors showed a predominance of white British ancestry and of females, with possible underestimation of clonal diversity. Only a handful of AZD1222 recipients tested seropositive at baseline. There were repertoire samples only from the period after the peak T cell response. Elevations in Spike-specific TCR breadth and depth followed administration of two AZD1222 doses.

The CDR3 extends over 13 amino acids. Germline CDR1 reads LGHNA; CDR2 reads YNFKEQ. Trimming removed 1 base from V and 6 bases from J, with 4 bases in between. Sample: peripheral blood, taken 28 days after the second AZD1222 dose. The chain links TRBV4-2 to TRBJ1-6; D is unresolved. This TCR was sampled from an adult who received the AZD1222 COVID-19 vaccine. In nucleotides, the CDR3 is TGTGCCAGCAGCCAAGTTCGTAATTCACCCCTCCACTTT. It specifies CASSQVRNSPLHF.